The clone carrying this T cell receptor beta chain was picked up a small number of times. Its antigen is not identified. Germline assignment: CDR1 SGHVS and CDR2 FNYEAQ. The CDR3 contains 14 residues. V shed 0 bases and J shed 1 base, with 6 bases lying between them. Time point noted: week 35, safety follow-up. It was 300 ug of mutant IDH1 20-mer peptide that made up each vaccine dose, given with topical imiquimod. Vaccinations, eight in total, occurred in weeks 1, 3, 5, 7, 11, 15, 19, 23. Each tumor in the donors was a new WHO grade 3 or 4 astrocytoma, IDH1-mutant and ATRX-lost. This sample is drawn from a study of a mutant IDH1 vaccine in newly diagnosed glioma. Study information: Vaccination started 4-6 weeks after radiotherapy alone, or with temozolomide cycles. Before enrollment, the patients had been treated with radiotherapy alone, temozolomide alone, or both together. Most of them had received both.

Profiling relied on immunoSEQ multiplex PCR, and the TCRdb table lists in-frame clones only, not all of them. The sample has 30,000 to 40,000 clones; approximately 80% are singletons. V gene TRBV7-6 combines with J gene TRBJ1-1; D unresolved. Sample: PBMCs, taken from a glioma patient whose treatment included an IDH1 peptide vaccine. The receptor's source is a woman between 18 and 29 years old with glioma. The CDR3 DNA reads as TGTGCCAGCAGCTTAGCGCCGGCGAACACTGAAGCTTTCTTT. It encodes CASSLAPANTEAFF.